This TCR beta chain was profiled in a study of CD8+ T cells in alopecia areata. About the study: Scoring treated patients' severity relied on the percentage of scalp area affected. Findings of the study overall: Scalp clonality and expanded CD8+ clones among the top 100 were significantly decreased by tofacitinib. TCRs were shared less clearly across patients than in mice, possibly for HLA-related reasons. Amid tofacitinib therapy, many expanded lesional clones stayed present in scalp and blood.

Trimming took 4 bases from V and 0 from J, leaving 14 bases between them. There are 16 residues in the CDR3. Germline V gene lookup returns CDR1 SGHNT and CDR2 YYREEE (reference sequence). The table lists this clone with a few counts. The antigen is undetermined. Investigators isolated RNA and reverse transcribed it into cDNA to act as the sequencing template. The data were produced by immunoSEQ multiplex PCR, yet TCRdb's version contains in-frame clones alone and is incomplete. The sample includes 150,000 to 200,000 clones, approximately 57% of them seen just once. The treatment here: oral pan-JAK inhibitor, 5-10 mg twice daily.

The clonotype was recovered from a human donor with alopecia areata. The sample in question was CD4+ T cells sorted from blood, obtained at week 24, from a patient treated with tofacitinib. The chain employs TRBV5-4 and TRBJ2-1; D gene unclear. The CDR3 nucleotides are TGTGCCAGCAGCCTGGGGTCGGTTAGCTCCTACAATGAGCAGTTCTTC. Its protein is CASSLGSVSSYNEQFF.